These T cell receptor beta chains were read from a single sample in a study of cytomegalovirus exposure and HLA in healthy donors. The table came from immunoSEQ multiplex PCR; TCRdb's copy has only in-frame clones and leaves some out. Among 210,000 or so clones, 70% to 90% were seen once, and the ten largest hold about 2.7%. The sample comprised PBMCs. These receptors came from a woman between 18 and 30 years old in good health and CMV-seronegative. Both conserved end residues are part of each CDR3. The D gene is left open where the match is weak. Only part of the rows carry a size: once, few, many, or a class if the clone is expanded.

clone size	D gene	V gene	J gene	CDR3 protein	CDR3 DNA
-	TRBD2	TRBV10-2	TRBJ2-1	CASSELTSGGNEQFF	TGCGCCAGCAGTGAGCTGACTAGCGGGGGTAATGAGCAGTTCTTC
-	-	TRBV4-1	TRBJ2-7	CASSHDKTYEQYF	TGCGCCAGCAGCCATGACAAAACCTACGAGCAGTACTTC
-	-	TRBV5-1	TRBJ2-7	CASSPENGYEQYF	TGCGCCAGCAGCCCGGAGAACGGGTACGAGCAGTACTTC
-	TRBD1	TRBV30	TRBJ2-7	CAWVRGQGSYEQYF	TGTGCCTGGGTAAGGGGACAGGGTTCCTACGAGCAGTACTTC
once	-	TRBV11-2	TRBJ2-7	CASSSRRGSEQYF	TGTGCCAGCAGCTCACGCCGGGGAAGCGAGCAGTACTTC
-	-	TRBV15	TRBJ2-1	CATSRDRRIPYNEQFF	TGTGCCACCAGCAGAGATCGGCGGATTCCCTACAATGAGCAGTTCTTC
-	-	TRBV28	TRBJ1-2	CASSSVQVGHYGYTF	TGTGCCAGCAGTTCAGTGCAGGTCGGTCATTATGGCTACACCTTC
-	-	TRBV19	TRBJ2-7	CASSTKESTYEQYF	TGTGCCAGTAGTACTAAGGAGTCTACCTACGAGCAGTACTTC
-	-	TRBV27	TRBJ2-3	CASSSRAKDTQYF	TGTGCCAGCAGTTCCAGGGCCAAAGATACGCAGTATTTT
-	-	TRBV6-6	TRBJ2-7	CASSRREQYF	TGTGCCAGCAGTAGGCGGGAGCAGTACTTC
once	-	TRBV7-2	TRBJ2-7	CASSAQATPSYEQYF	TGTGCCAGCAGCGCACAGGCAACGCCCTCCTACGAGCAGTACTTC
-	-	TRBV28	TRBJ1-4	CASSFRGAGGEKLFF	TGTGCCAGCAGTTTTCGGGGGGCTGGGGGTGAAAAACTGTTTTTT
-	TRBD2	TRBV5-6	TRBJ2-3	CASSSYPPSGRPHRDTQYF	TGTGCCAGCAGCTCTTACCCCCCTAGCGGGAGGCCTCACCGGGATACGCAGTATTTT
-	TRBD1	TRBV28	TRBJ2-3	CASSFGQGTDTQYF	TGTGCCAGCAGTTTCGGACAGGGGACAGATACGCAGTATTTT
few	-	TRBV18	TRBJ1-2	CASSPGQDYGYTF	TGTGCCAGCTCACCGGGACAAGACTATGGCTACACCTTC
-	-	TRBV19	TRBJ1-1	CASTELTGNTEAFF	TGTGCCAGTACCGAATTGACGGGTAACACTGAAGCTTTCTTT
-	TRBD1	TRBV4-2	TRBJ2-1	CASSPSGTGTLSVQFF	TGTGCCAGCAGCCCTTCCGGGACAGGAACGCTTTCGGTGCAGTTCTTC
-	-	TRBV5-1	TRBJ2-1	CASSLAGSDPYNEQFF	TGCGCCAGCAGCTTGGCCGGTAGCGACCCCTACAATGAGCAGTTCTTC
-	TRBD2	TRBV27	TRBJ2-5	CASRTKRELGETQYF	TGTGCCAGCAGAACCAAGCGGGAGCTGGGTGAGACCCAGTACTTC
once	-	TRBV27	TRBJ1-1	CASGQMNTEAFF	TGTGCCAGCGGACAGATGAACACTGAAGCTTTCTTT
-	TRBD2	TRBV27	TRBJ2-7	CASTGLAGMNAYEQYF	TGTGCCAGCACCGGACTAGCGGGGATGAATGCCTACGAGCAGTACTTC
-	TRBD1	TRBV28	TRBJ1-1	CASSLLEQGLEAFF	TGTGCCAGCAGTTTACTGGAACAGGGGCTTGAAGCTTTCTTT
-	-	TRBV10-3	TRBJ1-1	CATRFGGSTEAFF	TGTGCCACGCGGTTCGGGGGAAGCACTGAAGCTTTCTTT
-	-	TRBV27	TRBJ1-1	CASGLRGRSTEAFF	TGTGCCAGCGGGCTGCGGGGTAGGAGTACTGAAGCTTTCTTT
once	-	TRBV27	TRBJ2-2	CASSLQRGVTTGELFF	TGTGCCAGCAGTTTACAGCGAGGCGTAACCACCGGGGAGCTGTTTTTT
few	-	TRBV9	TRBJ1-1	CASSAWGRGDTEAFF	TGTGCCAGCAGCGCGTGGGGCAGGGGTGACACTGAAGCTTTCTTT
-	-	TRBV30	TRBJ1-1	CAWRLELNTEAFF	TGTGCCTGGAGATTAGAGCTGAACACTGAAGCTTTCTTT
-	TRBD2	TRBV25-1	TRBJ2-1	CASSEPGGLNEQFF	TGTGCCAGCAGTGAACCGGGAGGGCTCAATGAGCAGTTCTTC
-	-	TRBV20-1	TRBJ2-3	CSAPDSDTQYF	TGCAGTGCCCCCGACTCGGATACGCAGTATTTT
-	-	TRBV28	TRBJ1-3	CASRGQSSGNTIYF	TGTGCCAGCCGCGGCCAGAGCTCTGGAAACACCATATATTTT
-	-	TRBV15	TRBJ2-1	CATSRDYASAGNEQFF	TGTGCCACCAGCAGAGATTATGCTAGCGCGGGCAATGAGCAGTTCTTC
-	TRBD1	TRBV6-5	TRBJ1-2	CASSSTGLPANYGYTF	TGTGCCAGCAGTTCGACAGGGCTACCAGCTAACTATGGCTACACCTTC
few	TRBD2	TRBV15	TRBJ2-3	CATSREYPKTSGSDTQYF	TGTGCCACCAGCAGAGAATATCCTAAAACTAGCGGGAGCGATACGCAGTATTTT
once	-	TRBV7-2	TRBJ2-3	CASSPHRQGSTDTQYF	TGTGCCAGCAGCCCCCATCGGCAGGGTAGCACAGATACGCAGTATTTT
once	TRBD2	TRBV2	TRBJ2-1	CASGRTSNVEQFF	TGTGCCAGCGGCCGGACTAGTAACGTCGAGCAGTTCTTC